These T cell receptor beta chains were read from a single sample in a study of blood T cell repertoires in COVID-19. Here immunoSEQ multiplex PCR was the method, and the copy in TCRdb shows in-frame clones only, minus some. This table holds 150,000 to 200,000 clones, approximately 86% found once. The specimen sequenced was peripheral blood. Receptors originate from a woman aged 80 or over with acute or convalescent COVID-19. Both conserved end residues are part of each CDR3. A D gene is named only where the DNA matches it firmly. The size entry is marked missing in some rows and otherwise reads once, few, many or a size class.

J	V	D	size	CDR3	DNA
TRBJ2-7	TRBV6-5	TRBD1	-	CASGGQGPYEQYF	TGTGCCAGCGGGGGACAGGGCCCCTACGAGCAGTACTTC
TRBJ2-7	TRBV6-6	TRBD2	-	CASSTFASGSYEQYF	TGTGCCAGCAGTACGTTCGCTAGCGGCTCCTACGAGCAGTACTTC
TRBJ1-4	TRBV30	-	few	CAWRGGANEKLFF	TGTGCCTGGAGGGGGGGAGCCAATGAAAAACTGTTTTTT
TRBJ2-5	TRBV5-1	TRBD2	-	CASSSIPRVAGFQETQYF	TGCGCCAGCAGCTCCATTCCGAGGGTAGCGGGGTTCCAAGAGACCCAGTACTTC
TRBJ2-5	TRBV5-1	TRBD2	-	CASSLDGLAGQETQYF	TGCGCCAGCAGCTTGGACGGACTAGCGGGCCAAGAGACCCAGTACTTC
TRBJ1-5	TRBV9	-	-	CASSQERGIQPQHF	TGTGCCAGCAGCCAAGAAAGGGGTATTCAGCCCCAGCATTTT
TRBJ2-2	TRBV6-2/TRBV6-3	TRBD2	-	CASSSFMSQAGAWAGELFF	TGTGCCAGCAGTTCCTTTATGTCACAAGCGGGAGCATGGGCCGGGGAGCTGTTTTTT
TRBJ1-1	TRBV4-3	-	few	CASSQEWGGTEAFF	TGCGCCAGCAGCCAAGAATGGGGGGGTACTGAAGCTTTCTTT
TRBJ2-3	TRBV7-9	-	once	CASSLAAYGEPPIGQYF	TGTGCCAGCAGCTTAGCGGCCTATGGGGAGCCCCCCATAGGGCAGTATTTT
TRBJ1-3	TRBV19	-	-	CASSIPTGTRPRTNTIYF	TGTGCCAGTAGTATCCCCACCGGGACAAGGCCGAGGACTAACACCATATATTTT
TRBJ2-7	TRBV5-1	TRBD1	once	CASRGTGVSYEQYF	TGCGCCAGCAGAGGGACAGGAGTTTCCTACGAGCAGTACTTC
TRBJ2-7	TRBV4-1	TRBD2	-	CASSVAGDSYEQYF	TGCGCCAGCAGCGTGGCGGGAGACTCCTACGAGCAGTACTTC
TRBJ1-4	TRBV19	-	-	CASSTPTGQPDEKLFF	TGTGCCAGTAGTACCCCCACGGGACAACCCGATGAAAAACTGTTTTTT
TRBJ1-2	TRBV23-1	-	-	CASSQSPGDYGYTF	TGCGCCAGCAGTCAATCCCCGGGAGACTATGGCTACACCTTC